This T cell receptor beta chain was identified in a study of OX40 agonist ivuxolimab in advanced cancers. The study's findings and limits: Not determined was the antigen specificity of the expanded peripheral T cells.

Comment on this clone: Its specificity is unknown.

It was autoimmune disease history or systemic immunosuppression that excluded patients. V lost 2 bases, J lost 2 bases, and 16 bases lay in between. The CDR3 has 16 residues. Germline loops: CDR1 KGHSH, CDR2 LQKENI. Profiled with immunoSEQ multiplex PCR; TCRdb holds only in-frame clones, not every one. The data show just under 35,000 clones, with approximately 90% seen just once and about 33% held by the top ten. The TCR sequence derives from an adult with an advanced solid tumor such as melanoma, head and neck, liver or kidney cancer. Sequenced material: CD4+ or CD8+ T cells sorted from blood, taken in a trial of the OX40 agonist ivuxolimab. V and J are TRBV18 and TRBJ2-7, with D tentatively TRBD1 or TRBD2 (5 bases each). DNA for the CDR3: TGTGCCAGCTCACCAGACGAAGGGACGGACGCCTACGAGCAGTACTTC. Its protein is CASSPDEGTDAYEQYF.